This T cell receptor (beta chain) appears in the sequencing data of a study of cytomegalovirus exposure and HLA in healthy donors. Study conclusions and caveats: According to a later analysis, TCR clusters from the first cohort tended to co-occur in the 120 or so validation repertoires.

The repertoire was sequenced with immunoSEQ multiplex PCR; TCRdb's copy has only in-frame clones and lacks some. Among approximately 120,000 clones listed, approximately 89% were seen once. About this clone: The antigen is not known.

This TCR came from a woman younger than 35 in good health and CMV-seronegative. Input material: PBMCs.

The CDR3 nucleotides read TGTGCCAGCACGAGGAAGGCAGGGGCCTATGGCTACACCTTC. The encoded protein is CASTRKAGAYGYTF. The gene calls are TRBV6-5 and TRBJ1-2; tentative D call: TRBD1 (6 bases). This CDR3 has 14 residues. Germline CDR1 reads MNHEY; CDR2 reads SVGAGI. Trimming pared 7 bases from V and 4 bases from J, leaving 16 bases between.